This T cell receptor (beta chain) is from a study of T cells in Graves' hyperthyroidism and ophthalmopathy. V was clipped by 7 bases and J by 0 bases; unmatched bases: 9. The CDR3 has 15 residues. Germline-derived CDR1 and CDR2 are DFQATT and SNEGSKA (reference sequence). This clonotype came up many times. The investigators amplified TCR beta CDR3 regions from RNA transcripts. Primed by the HTBI set, a first-round RT-PCR was run on the TCR CDR3. MiXCR, run by TCRdb on the multiplex PCR reads, gives a single entry per CDR3 protein. The table has 250,000 to 300,000 distinct CDR3 sequences, roughly 13% seen once.

V gene TRBV20-1 combines with J gene TRBJ2-3; TRBD2 aligns across 8 bases. This TCR was recovered from a woman between 40 and 55 years old with Graves' hyperthyroidism. The specimen was blood. The CDR3 region is CSVYRLAGSTDTQYF. CDR3 DNA sequence: TGCAGTGTATACAGGCTAGCGGGTAGCACAGATACGCAGTATTTT.